The 16 T cell receptor beta chains below all came from one sample that was sequenced in a study of shared clonotypes between healthy human individuals (TCRdb year 2020). Libraries were built with the immunoSEQ multiplex PCR assay. TCRdb took over this immuneACCESS table, retaining in-frame rearrangements with V and J assigned. Such tables are incomplete; in checked studies, under half of the missing clones stem from an unresolved V gene, and the remainder is unexplained. Within this sample are approximately 2,000,000 clones, with 80% to 95% of them counted one time only. Of the sample, approximately 0.4% is held by the ten largest clones. Sequenced input: naive CD4+ T cells from PBMCs. The intended sense of this specimen's cell subset or site label: CD45RA+ positively selected. The receptors derive from a man aged 18-30 years in good health. Some clones in this sample may be carry-over from other donors' samples.

The chain employs TRBV4-2 and TRBJ1-5; maybe TRBD1 (6 bases). V lost 4 bases to trimming and J lost 2 bases, with 12 bases between them. Germline V lookup: CDR1 LGHNA, CDR2 YNFKEQ. The CDR3 has 15 amino acids. The CDR3 DNA sequence: TGTGCCAGCAGCCCCTTACAGGGTGGCAATCAGCCCCAGCATTTT. It yields the protein CASSPLQGGNQPQHF.

This chain links TRBV28 with TRBJ2-2; no reliable D call. This CDR3 contains 12 residues. CDR1 and CDR2 from the germline V gene are MDHEN and SYDVKM. CDR3: CGSTSSTGELFF. As DNA, the CDR3 is TGTGGTTCCACCTCTAGCACCGGGGAGCTGTTTTTT. Full variable domain (rest looked up from reference TRBV28 and TRBJ2-2): DVKVTQSSRYLVKRTGEKVFLECVQDMDHENMFWYRQDPGLGLRLIYFSYDVKMKEKGDIPEGYSVSREKKERFSLILESASTNQTSMYLCGSTSSTGELFFGEGSRLTVL.

The rearrangement links TRBV7-9 to TRBJ2-3, with 10 positions matching TRBD2. The CDR3 consists of 16 residues. The V gene's germline CDR1 is SEHNR and CDR2 FQNEAQ (reference sequence). The J segment lost 7 bases and the V segment lost 4 bases, leaving 11 bases of the junction unmatched. CDR3: CASSSKGLAQYHTQYF. The CDR3 nucleotides read TGTGCCAGCAGCTCCAAGGGACTAGCGCAATATCATACGCAGTATTTT. The complete variable domain, with remaining parts taken from reference TRBV7-9 and TRBJ2-3, reads DTGVSQNPRHKITKRGQNVTFRCDPISEHNRLYWYRQTLGQGPEFLTYFQNEAQLEKSRLLSDRFSAERPKGSFSTLEIQRTEQGDSAMYLCASSSKGLAQYHTQYFGPGTRLTVL.

As for this clone: In the same sample, other DNA sequences code for this CDR3. The gene calls are TRBV29-1 and TRBJ2-7; TRBD1 or TRBD2 may be the D gene (5 bases each). Per germline, CDR1 SQVTM and CDR2 ANQGSEA. The CDR3 runs 12 residues. Trimming took 4 bases from V and 1 from J, leaving 8 bases between them. The DNA of the CDR3 is TGCAGCGTTGGAGGGGCATCCTACGAGCAGTACTTC. It translates to CSVGGASYEQYF.

CDR3 DNA: TGCGCCAGCAGGGGGACTAGCCACGGGGAGCTGTTTTTT. As protein: CASRGTSHGELFF. The chain combines TRBV10-1 with TRBJ2-2; TRBD2 agrees at 9 bases. CDR3 length equals 13 residues. CDR1 is WNHNN, CDR2 SYGVQD, per germline (reference sequence). V was pared by 6 bases and J by 7 bases, with 3 bases of the junction left unmatched.

The V gene is TRBV2, the J gene TRBJ2-5; 7 nucleotides line up with TRBD1. V dropped 5 bases and J dropped 5; count of bases not matched to a gene: 5. Germline V CDR1 and CDR2: SNHLY, FYNNEI. The length of the CDR3 is 13 residues. The CDR3 nucleotides are TGTGCCAGCAGTCCCGGACAGGACGAGACCCAGTACTTC. Its protein product is CASSPGQDETQYF.

V gene TRBV9 combines with J gene TRBJ1-1; tentative D call: TRBD1 (5 bases). Germline V gives CDR1 SGDLS, CDR2 YYNGEE. The CDR3 runs 15 residues. Trimming stripped 4 bases from V and 1 base from J, with 14 bases between. This chain's CDR3 is CASSPYGGENTEAFF. Here the CDR3 DNA reads TGTGCCAGCAGCCCTTACGGGGGTGAGAACACTGAAGCTTTCTTT.

V is TRBV28 and J is TRBJ1-1; D gene unclear. Germline V gene sequence: CDR1 MDHEN, CDR2 SYDVKM. Trimming took 9 bases from V and 5 from J, leaving 16 bases between them. The CDR3 is 13 residues long. CDR3 DNA: TGTGCCAGTGATATGGGAGTGGGGACTGAAGCTTTCTTT. It specifies CASDMGVGTEAFF. The complete variable domain, with remaining parts taken from reference TRBV28 and TRBJ1-1, reads DVKVTQSSRYLVKRTGEKVFLECVQDMDHENMFWYRQDPGLGLRLIYFSYDVKMKEKGDIPEGYSVSREKKERFSLILESASTNQTSMYLCASDMGVGTEAFFGQGTRLTVV.

V is TRBV20-1 and J is TRBJ2-1; tentatively, D is TRBD1 or TRBD2 (5 bases each). Germline V CDR1 and CDR2: DFQATT, SNEGSKA (reference sequence). The CDR3 contains 11 residues. Trimming removed 5 bases at V and 10 bases at J, with 12 bases between. The CDR3 DNA sequence: TGCAGTGCTGGGGACGCCGAAGAGCAGTTCTTC. Its protein product is CSAGDAEEQFF.

The rearrangement links TRBV30 to TRBJ2-2; D remains ambiguous. The CDR3 consists of 15 residues. Per the germline V gene, CDR1 is GTSNPN and CDR2 is SVGIG (reference sequence). The V and J ends lost 4 bases and 0 bases respectively, with 12 bases between them. The CDR3 coding sequence is TGTGCCTGGACGGACGGGTTCGCGAACACCGGGGAGCTGTTTTTT. This gives the protein CAWTDGFANTGELFF.

The chain uses TRBV7-3 and TRBJ2-7; D gene unclear. This CDR3 is 12 amino acids long. Trimming cost V 8 bases and J 0 bases, with 8 bases left between them. CDR1 and CDR2 from the germline V gene are SGHTA and FQGTGA. The CDR3 here is CASGPTSYEQYF. The DNA of the CDR3 is TGTGCCAGCGGACCGACCTCCTACGAGCAGTACTTC.

The V and J genes are TRBV7-7 and TRBJ2-2; 9 bases are shared with TRBD2. Germline V gene sequence: CDR1 SSHAT, CDR2 FNYEAQ (reference sequence). After removal of 5 bases from V and 1 base from J, the junction contained 8 bases not matched to a gene. The CDR3 loop spans 17 amino acids. Here the CDR3 DNA reads TGTGCCAGCAGCCCAGGACTAGCGAGGGGGAACACCGGGGAGCTGTTTTTT. It specifies CASSPGLARGNTGELFF.

The genes are TRBV5-6 and TRBJ2-7; tentatively, D is TRBD1 (5 bases). Looked up from germline, CDR1 is SGHDT and CDR2 is YYEEEE. Trimming removed 3 bases at V and 4 bases at J, with 17 bases between. This CDR3 is 15 amino acids long. Written as DNA, the CDR3 is TGTGCCAGCAGCTCTACAGGATATTCCTTATACGAGCAGTACTTC. The encoded protein is CASSSTGYSLYEQYF.

The chain employs TRBV28 and TRBJ1-2; D may be TRBD1 (5 bases). V lost 7 bases to trimming and J lost 8 bases, with 20 bases between them. CDR3 length: 14 amino acids. Germline lookup yields CDR1 MDHEN and CDR2 SYDVKM. CDR3 DNA: TGTGCCAGCACCTCGGGACCCTCAAACGGAGGCTACACCTTC. The encoded protein is CASTSGPSNGGYTF.

The chain combines TRBV4-1 with TRBJ1-1; D uncertain. Per the germline V gene, CDR1 is MGHRA and CDR2 is YSYEKL. Trimming pared 1 base from V and 7 bases from J, leaving 13 bases between. This CDR3 spans 14 amino acids. Written as DNA, the CDR3 is TGCGCCAGCAGCCAAGTCCTTATAGGTGGTGAAGCTTTCTTT. It yields the protein CASSQVLIGGEAFF.

Comments on this clone: Other DNA sequences within the sample encode an identical CDR3. This chain joins TRBV6-5 and TRBJ2-7, with 9 bases identical to TRBD1. Per germline, CDR1 MNHEY and CDR2 SVGAGI. This CDR3 region has 15 residues. The ends lost 0 bases at V and 3 bases at J; junction bases unmatched: 3. CDR3 residues: CASSYSRQGVYEQYF. CDR3 DNA: TGTGCCAGCAGTTACTCCCGACAGGGGGTCTACGAGCAGTACTTC.